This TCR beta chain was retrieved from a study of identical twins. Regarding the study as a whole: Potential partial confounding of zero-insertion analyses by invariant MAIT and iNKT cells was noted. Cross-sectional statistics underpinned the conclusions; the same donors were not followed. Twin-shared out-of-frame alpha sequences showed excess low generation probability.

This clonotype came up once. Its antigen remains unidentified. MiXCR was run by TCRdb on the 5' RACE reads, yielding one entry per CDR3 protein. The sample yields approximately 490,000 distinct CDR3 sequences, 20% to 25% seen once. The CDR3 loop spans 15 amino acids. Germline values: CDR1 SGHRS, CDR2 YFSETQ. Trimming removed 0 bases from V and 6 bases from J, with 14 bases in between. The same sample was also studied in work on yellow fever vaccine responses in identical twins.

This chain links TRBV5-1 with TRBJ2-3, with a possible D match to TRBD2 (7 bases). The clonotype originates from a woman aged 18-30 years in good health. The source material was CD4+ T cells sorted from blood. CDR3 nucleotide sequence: TGCGCCAGCAGCTTGGGCGGGGGCTCTATCGATACGCAGTATTTT. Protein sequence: CASSLGGGSIDTQYF.